This entry features one T cell receptor beta chain sequence. Its recognized antigen is unknown. Per-base qualities were not stored, and no clone one base away is much larger. TCRbeta CDR3 regions were amplified from genomic DNA by means of the immunoSEQ Assay, a bias-controlled multiplex PCR. On the study's bioinformatics: Nucleated cell counts per sample were estimated from amplification of reference gene primers within the assay. To quantify the absolute abundance of each unique TCRbeta CDR3 rearrangement, sequence reads were collapsed and filtered. For each sample, productive Simpson clonality was calculated as the square root of Simpson's diversity index over productive rearrangements. TCRdb limited this immuneACCESS table to in-frame rearrangements with V and J called. A share of clones is missing; checked studies link under half to unresolved V genes, and the rest is unexplained. From that table come the V and J calls and clone size; the DNA was used to work out D and trimming. A total of about 92,000 clones appear in this sample, 75% to 85% of them only once. The ten top clones hold approximately 10% of the sample.

The data originate from a study of blood T cell repertoires in COVID-19 (TCRdb year 2020). Regarding the complete study: Samples covering the acute and convalescent phases of COVID-19 were provided by collaborators in the United States, Italy and Spain. The prospective study material was composed of cDNA or gDNA derived from T cells, B-cell-depleted T cells, or PBMCs. Deeply sampled blood TCRbeta repertoires from subjects exposed to, actively infected with, or recovered from COVID-19 were included in the dataset. The repertoires were made available in a free public database intended to serve as a resource for research on the immune response to SARS-CoV-2. Samples were obtained from the ongoing ImmuneRACE study (first 160 participants) and from 1,000 to 1,500 subjects provided by 6 global collaborators. Nearly every sample came with metadata listing a de-identified subject ID, COVID-19 status, age in years and sex. Where HLA class I and class II types were available, the types were taken from metadata supplied by the sample provider, not from assay-based typing.

Each collaborating institution followed its own protocols to collect whole blood in K2EDTA tubes. Collaborator samples were shipped for TCRbeta analysis as frozen whole blood, isolated PBMCs, or DNA extracted from either sample type. What the study reported, not specific to this receptor: The quantity of clinical and demographic metadata differed by source and by participant and was supplied without curation.

The sample was peripheral blood. The TCR comes from a woman aged 70-85 years with acute or convalescent COVID-19.

In nucleotide form, the sequence is TGTGCCAGCAGCTTGGGGACAGGGGGAGGCCAAGAGACCCAGTACTTC. The encoded protein is CASSLGTGGGQETQYF. The chain is assembled from TRBV7-6 and TRBJ2-5, with 11 bases in between that match TRBD1. The CDR3 contains 16 residues, cysteine and phenylalanine counted. The retained sequence is limited to the CDR3, 48 bases, with the frame set at the first base. The junction shows trimming of 3 bases on V and 1 base on J, and the gene matches do not reach 4 bases of it. From the germline V gene, CDR1 is SGHVS and CDR2 is FNYEAQ.